A single sample gave rise to the 4 T cell receptor beta chains below, sequenced in a study of blood T cell repertoires in COVID-19. TCRdb keeps only in-frame clones here, not all; method: immunoSEQ multiplex PCR. This sample has around 200,000 clones; 80% to 90% occur once, and the top ten carry roughly 8%. Sequenced sample: peripheral blood. The receptors shown here come from a woman aged 50 to 65 with acute or convalescent COVID-19.

This chain joins TRBV27 and TRBJ2-7; 7 bases are a match to TRBD1. The CDR3 is 14 amino acids. Per germline, CDR1 MNHEY and CDR2 SMNVEV (reference sequence). Trimming took 3 bases from V and 5 from J; bases not matched to a gene: 7. The CDR3 DNA follows: TGTGCCAGCAGTTTCCGGGACAGTGCGGACGAGCAGTACTTC. The encoded protein is CASSFRDSADEQYF.

This clone occurred once. The rearrangement joins TRBV6-6 to TRBJ1-2, with 7 positions matching TRBD1. CDR1 and CDR2 (germline): MNHNY, SVGAGI (reference sequence). V shed 6 bases and J 8 bases; nucleotides not matched to a gene: 15. This CDR3 is built from 15 residues. The CDR3 coding sequence is TGTGCCAGCAGCGCTACTACGACAGGGTTAGAGGGCTACACCTTC. This codes for CASSATTTGLEGYTF.

This clone was seen only a few times. The chain has TRBV5-1 and TRBJ1-3; D gene ambiguous. With 5 bases removed from V and 0 bases from J, the gap between germline ends came to 12 bases. The germline CDR1 and CDR2 sequences are SGHRS and YFSETQ. CDR3 size: 15 residues. The CDR3, as DNA: TGCGCCAGCAGAGAACCGGGTTCCTCTGGAAACACCATATATTTT. It codes for CASREPGSSGNTIYF. Combining the CDR3 with reference TRBV5-1 and TRBJ1-3 gives the whole variable domain KAGVTQTPRYLIKTRGQQVTLSCSPISGHRSVSWYQQTPGQGLQFLFEYFSETQRNKGNFPGRFSGRQFSNSRSEMNVSTLELGDSALYLCASREPGSSGNTIYFGEGSWLTVV.

The rearrangement uses TRBV2 and TRBJ2-1; TRBD2 agrees at 8 bases. The V gene end was trimmed by 10 bases and the J gene end by 5 bases; junction bases not matched to a gene: 7. The CDR3 is made up of 13 amino acids. CDR1 SNHLY and CDR2 FYNNEI come from the germline V gene. The CDR3 DNA sequence: TGTGCCACCCGGACTAGCAGGAACAATGAGCAGTTCTTC. Translation gives CATRTSRNNEQFF.